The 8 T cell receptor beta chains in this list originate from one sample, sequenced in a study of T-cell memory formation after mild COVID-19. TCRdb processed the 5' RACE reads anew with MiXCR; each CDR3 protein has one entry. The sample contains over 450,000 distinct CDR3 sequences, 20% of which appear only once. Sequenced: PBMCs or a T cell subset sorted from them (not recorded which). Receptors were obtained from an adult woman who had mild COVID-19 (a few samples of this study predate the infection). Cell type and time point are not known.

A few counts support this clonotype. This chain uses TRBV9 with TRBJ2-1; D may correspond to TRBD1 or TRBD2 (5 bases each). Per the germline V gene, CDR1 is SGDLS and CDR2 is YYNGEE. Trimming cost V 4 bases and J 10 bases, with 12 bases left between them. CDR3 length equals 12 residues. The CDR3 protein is CASSTHWGEQFF. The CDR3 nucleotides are TGTGCCAGCAGCACCCACTGGGGGGAGCAGTTCTTC. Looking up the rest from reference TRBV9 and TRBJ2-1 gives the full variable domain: DSGVTQTPKHLITATGQRVTLRCSPRSGDLSVYWYQQSLDQGLQFLIQYYNGEERAKGNILERFSAQQFPDLHSELNLSSLELGDSALYFCASSTHWGEQFFGPGTRLTVL.

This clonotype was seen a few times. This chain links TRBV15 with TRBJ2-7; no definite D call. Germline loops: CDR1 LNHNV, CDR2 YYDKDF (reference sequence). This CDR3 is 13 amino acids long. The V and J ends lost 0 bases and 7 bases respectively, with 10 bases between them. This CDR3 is CATSRDDWGEQYF. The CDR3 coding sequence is TGTGCCACCAGCAGAGATGATTGGGGAGAGCAGTACTTC.

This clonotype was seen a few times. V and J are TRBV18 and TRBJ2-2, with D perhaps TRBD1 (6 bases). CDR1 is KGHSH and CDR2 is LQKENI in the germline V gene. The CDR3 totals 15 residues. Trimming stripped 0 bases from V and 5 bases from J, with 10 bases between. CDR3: CASSPPQGRTGELFF. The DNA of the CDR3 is TGTGCCAGCTCACCACCCCAGGGGCGGACCGGGGAGCTGTTTTTT.

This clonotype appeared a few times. The CDR3 protein is CASSGRSINEQFF. Written as DNA, the CDR3 is TGTGCCAGCAGTGGGCGCAGTATCAATGAGCAGTTCTTC. V gene TRBV2 combines with J gene TRBJ2-1, with D unresolved. The CDR3 sequence is 13 residues long. V shed 4 bases and J shed 6 bases, with 10 bases lying between them. In germline, CDR1 is SNHLY, CDR2 FYNNEI.

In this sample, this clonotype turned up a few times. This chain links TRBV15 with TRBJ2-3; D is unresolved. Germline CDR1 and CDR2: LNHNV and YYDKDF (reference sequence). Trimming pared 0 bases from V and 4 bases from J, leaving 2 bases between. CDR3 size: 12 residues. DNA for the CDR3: TGTGCCACCAGCAGAGAAGCAGATACGCAGTATTTT. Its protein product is CATSREADTQYF.

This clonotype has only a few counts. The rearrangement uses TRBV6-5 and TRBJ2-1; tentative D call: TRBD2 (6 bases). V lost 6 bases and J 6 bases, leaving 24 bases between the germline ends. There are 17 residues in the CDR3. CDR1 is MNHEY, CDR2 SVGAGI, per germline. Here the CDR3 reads CASSYTLASSLVNEQFF. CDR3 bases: TGTGCCAGCAGCTATACCCTAGCGTCGAGTTTAGTCAATGAGCAGTTCTTC.

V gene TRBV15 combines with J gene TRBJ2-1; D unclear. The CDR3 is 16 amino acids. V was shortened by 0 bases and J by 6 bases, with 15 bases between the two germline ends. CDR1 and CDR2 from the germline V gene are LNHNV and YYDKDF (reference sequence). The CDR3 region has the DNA TGTGCCACCAGCAGAGATCGCGACATGGGCTTCAATGAGCAGTTCTTC. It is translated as CATSRDRDMGFNEQFF. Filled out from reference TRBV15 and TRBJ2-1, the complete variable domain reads DAMVIQNPRYQVTQFGKPVTLSCSQTLNHNVMYWYQQKSSQAPKLLFHYYDKDFNNEADTPDNFQSRRPNTSFCFLDIRSPGLGDTAMYLCATSRDRDMGFNEQFFGPGTRLTVL.

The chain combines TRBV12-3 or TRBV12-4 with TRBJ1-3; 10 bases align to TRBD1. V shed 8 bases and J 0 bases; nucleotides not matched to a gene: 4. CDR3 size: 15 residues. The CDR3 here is CASGTGVDSGNTIYF. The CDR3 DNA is TGTGCCAGCGGGACAGGGGTGGACTCTGGAAACACCATATATTTT.